The 22 T cell receptor beta chains reported below all come from one sample, sequenced in a study of OX40 agonist ivuxolimab in advanced cancers. Assay used: immunoSEQ multiplex PCR; TCRdb lists only in-frame clones, some missing. The profile shows more than 60,000 clones, around 81% of them singletons. This material consisted of CD4+ or CD8+ T cells sorted from blood, taken in a trial of the OX40 agonist ivuxolimab. The receptors shown here come from an adult with an advanced solid tumor such as melanoma, head and neck, liver or kidney cancer.

This rearrangement joins TRBV2 to TRBJ1-5; D is perhaps TRBD1 (6 bases). This CDR3 region has 16 residues. V dropped 1 base and J dropped 4 bases, with 14 bases sitting between them. The V gene's germline CDR1 is SNHLY and CDR2 FYNNEI. CDR3 sequence (DNA): TGTGCCAGCAGTGAAGGTGGATGGACAGAAAATCAGCCCCAGCATTTT. Protein product: CASSEGGWTENQPQHF.

The rearrangement uses TRBV5-6 and TRBJ1-2; 7 nucleotides line up with TRBD1. The CDR3 is made up of 14 amino acids. J gave up 5 bases and V 4 bases, and 8 bases lay outside the gene matches. Germline V gene sequence: CDR1 SGHDT, CDR2 YYEEEE. Written as DNA, the CDR3 is TGTGCCAGCAGCCCCCGACAGGGCGGGTATGGCTACACCTTC. Amino acid sequence: CASSPRQGGYGYTF.

This chain joins TRBV5-1 and TRBJ1-3, with unresolved D. Per germline, CDR1 SGHRS and CDR2 YFSETQ. The CDR3 is 13 residues long. The germline V and J ends were trimmed by 4 bases and 1 base, with 6 bases remaining between them. CDR3 nucleotide sequence: TGCGCCAGCAGCGACGGGTCTGGAAACACCATATATTTT. Its protein product is CASSDGSGNTIYF.

The chain is built from TRBV7-2 and TRBJ1-2, with D possibly TRBD1 on 6 matching bases. There are 13 residues in the CDR3. The V end lost 5 bases, the J end lost 8 bases, and 15 bases lay between the germline ends. Germline loops: CDR1 SGHTA, CDR2 FQGNSA. DNA for the CDR3: TGTGCCAGCAGCCCTTCCCGGGACACGGGCTACACCTTC. Translating it yields CASSPSRDTGYTF.

The genes are TRBV27 and TRBJ1-1; D gene unclear. Trimming removed 5 bases at V and 5 bases at J, with 15 bases between. The germline gives CDR1 MNHEY, CDR2 SMNVEV (reference sequence). The CDR3 loop spans 14 amino acids. CDR3 bases: TGTGCCAGCAGTCGACTAGGCGGGGAGACTGAAGCTTTCTTT. Translation gives CASSRLGGETEAFF.

The CDR3 is CASSQEMVVAGELFF. CDR3 DNA sequence: TGCGCCAGCAGCCAAGAAATGGTAGTGGCCGGGGAGCTGTTTTTT. V is TRBV4-1 and J is TRBJ2-2; D unclear. Trimming left V 0 bases short and J 6 bases short, with 11 bases between. This CDR3 region has 15 residues. Germline V lookup: CDR1 MGHRA, CDR2 YSYEKL.

This sequence joins TRBV4-2 and TRBJ2-5, with 7 nucleotides matching TRBD2. Looked up from germline, CDR1 is LGHNA and CDR2 is YNFKEQ. J was trimmed by 2 bases and V by 1 base; bases with no gene match: 7. The CDR3 covers 16 residues. DNA of the CDR3: TGTGCCAGCAGCCAAGTCTGGGGGGGGACGCAAGAGACCCAGTACTTC. This translates into CASSQVWGGTQETQYF.

V and J are TRBV11-1 and TRBJ1-1; D uncertain. The length of the CDR3 is 13 residues. The ends were cut back, 6 bases at V and 6 bases at J, with 14 bases in the middle. The germline V gene encodes CDR1 SGHAT and CDR2 FQDESV (reference sequence). The CDR3 here is CASSRGGRSEAFF. The CDR3 region has the DNA TGTGCCAGCAGTCGTGGTGGCCGATCTGAAGCTTTCTTT.

The CDR3 DNA reads TGCGCCAGCAGCTTGGGGTTATATTCCGGGACAGAGAACACCGGGGAGCTGTTTTTT. Its protein product is CASSLGLYSGTENTGELFF. The V call is TRBV5-1, the J call TRBJ2-2; 7 bases map to TRBD1. This CDR3 has 19 amino acids. CDR1 and CDR2 from the germline V gene are SGHRS and YFSETQ. After removal of 0 bases from V and 1 base from J, the junction contained 12 bases not matched to a gene.

The genes are TRBV9 and TRBJ1-1; unclear D gene. Between the trimmed V and J ends, which lost 1 base and 12 bases, there was a span of 22 bases. The CDR3 has 15 amino acids. The germline gives CDR1 SGDLS, CDR2 YYNGEE. CDR3 region: CASSVSTRTAEDTFF. The CDR3 coding sequence is TGTGCCAGCAGCGTAAGTACCCGGACGGCCGAGGATACTTTCTTT.

This chain joins TRBV7-2 and TRBJ1-1, with TRBD1 matching over 10 bases. CDR1 and CDR2 (germline): SGHTA, FQGNSA. CDR3 length: 13 residues. The trim removed 4 bases at V and 10 bases at J, leaving 6 bases unmatched. The DNA of the CDR3 is TGTGCCAGCAGCTCGACAGGGGGCCGAACAGCTTTCTTT. Translation gives CASSSTGGRTAFF. Full variable domain (rest looked up from reference TRBV7-2 and TRBJ1-1): GAGVSQSPSNKVTEKGKDVELRCDPISGHTALYWYRQSLGQGLEFLIYFQGNSAPDKSGLPSDRFSAERTGGSVSTLTIQRTQQEDSAVYLCASSSTGGRTAFFGQGTRLTVV.

This sequence joins TRBV7-9 and TRBJ2-3; TRBD1 agrees at 7 bases. The CDR3 is 16 residues long. The germline gives CDR1 SEHNR, CDR2 FQNEAQ (reference sequence). V lost 4 bases and J lost 1; bases outside the gene matches: 8. The CDR3 region has the DNA TGTGCCAGCAGCTCACACAGGGGTGGTGGCACAGATACGCAGTATTTT. Residues: CASSSHRGGGTDTQYF.

J is TRBJ1-6 and V is TRBV6-1; D ambiguous. Trimming took 4 bases from V and 8 from J, leaving 15 bases between them. The V gene's germline CDR1 is MNHNS and CDR2 SASEGT. CDR3 length equals 15 residues. The CDR3: CASSGAPGWDSPLHF. In DNA, the CDR3 is TGTGCCAGCAGTGGGGCCCCTGGATGGGATTCACCCCTCCACTTT.

The rearrangement links TRBV7-2 to TRBJ1-4, with D unclear. Looked up from germline, CDR1 is SGHTA and CDR2 is FQGNSA. This CDR3 contains 13 residues. V gave up 2 bases and J gave up 7 bases, with 8 bases separating them. CDR3: CASSLFQSEKLFF. The CDR3 DNA is TGTGCCAGCAGCTTATTCCAGTCTGAAAAACTGTTTTTT.

In DNA, the CDR3 is TGTGCCAGCAGTCTAGGGACAGGGGTCACTGAAGCTTTCTTT. As protein: CASSLGTGVTEAFF. The chain uses TRBV6-5 and TRBJ1-1; 10 bases map to TRBD1. J lost 4 bases, V lost 5 bases, and 4 bases had no gene match. The CDR3 is 14 residues long. Per the germline V gene, CDR1 is MNHEY and CDR2 is SVGAGI.

The chain employs TRBV6-1 and TRBJ1-4; D is unresolved. The CDR3 is 10 residues long. Trimming took 5 bases from V and 11 from J, leaving 6 bases between them. Germline lookup yields CDR1 MNHNS and CDR2 SASEGT. CDR3 in amino acids: CASSSAKLFF. Written as DNA, the CDR3 is TGTGCCAGCAGTTCAGCCAAACTGTTTTTT.

V and J are TRBV4-2 and TRBJ2-5; 10 bases map to TRBD2. CDR3 length: 15 residues. The germline gives CDR1 LGHNA, CDR2 YNFKEQ. J was trimmed by 9 bases and V by 0 bases; bases with no gene match: 7. CDR3 sequence reads: CASSQESSGGSAQYF. In nucleotides, the CDR3 is TGTGCCAGCAGCCAAGAGTCTAGCGGGGGTTCAGCCCAGTACTTC.

This chain joins TRBV5-8 and TRBJ2-7; TRBD1 matches at 8 bases. V shed 2 bases and J 6 bases; nucleotides not matched to a gene: 10. The CDR3 spans 15 residues. Germline CDR1 SGHTS, CDR2 YDEGEE. Written as DNA, the CDR3 is TGTGCCAGCAGCTTAAGGACAGGGTCGGCTGGCGAGCAGTACTTC. It encodes CASSLRTGSAGEQYF.

The chain carries TRBV10-3 and TRBJ2-1, with 16 bases fitting TRBD2. Trimming cost V 10 bases and J 10 bases; bases outside gene matches: 10. Germline CDR1 reads ENHRY; CDR2 reads SYGVKD. CDR3 size: 15 residues. The CDR3: CATGTSGGGIDEQFF. Written as DNA, the CDR3 is TGTGCCACCGGGACTAGCGGGGGGGGTATTGACGAGCAGTTCTTC.

This clone occurred once. V is TRBV5-1 and J is TRBJ2-5; 11 nucleotides align to TRBD2. In germline, CDR1 is SGHRS, CDR2 YFSETQ. Trimming cost V 6 bases and J 2 bases; bases outside gene matches: 3. The CDR3 is 14 amino acids. The CDR3 loop is CASTSGGWQETQYF. CDR3 coding DNA: TGCGCCAGCACTAGCGGGGGGTGGCAAGAGACCCAGTACTTC.

The chain uses TRBV2 and TRBJ2-3, with 11 bases aligning to TRBD2. Germline V lookup: CDR1 SNHLY, CDR2 FYNNEI. CDR3 length equals 15 residues. V gave up 5 bases and J gave up 1 base; unmatched junction bases: 2. The CDR3 sequence is CASSLAGGRTDTQYF. CDR3 coding DNA: TGTGCCAGCAGTTTAGCGGGGGGGCGCACAGATACGCAGTATTTT. The full variable domain, rest sourced from reference TRBV2 and TRBJ2-3, is EPEVTQTPSHQVTQMGQEVILRCVPISNHLYFYWYRQILGQKVEFLVSFYNNEISEKSEIFDDQFSVERPDGSNFTLKIRSTKLEDSAMYFCASSLAGGRTDTQYFGPGTRLTVL.

CDR3 sequence (DNA): TGTGCCAGCAGCTCCGCGACAGGAGTCAAGTTCTTC. This sequence encodes CASSSATGVKFF. V is TRBV28 and J is TRBJ2-1, with D maybe TRBD1 (6 bases). CDR3 length: 12 residues. V lost 6 bases, J lost 14 bases, and 17 bases lay in between. The germline gives CDR1 MDHEN, CDR2 SYDVKM. Combining the CDR3 with reference TRBV28 and TRBJ2-1 gives the whole variable domain DVKVTQSSRYLVKRTGEKVFLECVQDMDHENMFWYRQDPGLGLRLIYFSYDVKMKEKGDIPEGYSVSREKKERFSLILESASTNQTSMYLCASSSATGVKFFGPGTRLTVL.